This is a list of T cell receptor beta chains from one sample in a study of blood T cell repertoires in COVID-19. The data were produced by immunoSEQ multiplex PCR, yet TCRdb's version contains in-frame clones alone and is incomplete. The sample shows 95,000 or so clones, about nine tenths of them seen only once. The source material was peripheral blood. These receptors all come from a woman aged 70 to 79 with acute or convalescent COVID-19. CDR3s include the opening cysteine and the closing phenylalanine or tryptophan. The order of the fields is V gene, clone size, CDR3 length, D gene, J gene, CDR3 DNA, CDR3 protein. The D gene is left open where the match is weak. Clone sizes are given selectively: once, few, many, or a class where the clone is expanded.

v_gene: TRBV7-9; abundance: NA; len: 13; d_gene: NA; j_gene: TRBJ2-7; CDR3nt: TGTGCCAGCAGCTTAGGACAGGTCTACGAGCAGTACTTC; CDR3aa: CASSLGQVYEQYF
v_gene: TRBV2; abundance: NA; len: 17; d_gene: NA; j_gene: TRBJ1-5; CDR3nt: TGTGCCAGCAGTGAAATCGGTTTCGCAGGGGCCCCCCAGCCCCAGCATTTT; CDR3aa: CASSEIGFAGAPQPQHF
v_gene: TRBV3-1/TRBV3-2; abundance: NA; len: 14; d_gene: TRBD1; j_gene: TRBJ1-6; CDR3nt: TGTGCCAGCAAACCGGGACAGGGTGGTTCACCCCTCCACTTT; CDR3aa: CASKPGQGGSPLHF
v_gene: TRBV5-1; abundance: NA; len: 13; d_gene: NA; j_gene: TRBJ2-3; CDR3nt: TGCGCCAGCAGAGCCGGACAGCAAGATACGCAGTATTTT; CDR3aa: CASRAGQQDTQYF
v_gene: TRBV7-6; abundance: NA; len: 17; d_gene: TRBD2; j_gene: TRBJ2-2; CDR3nt: TGTGCCAGCAGCTTCGCCCCGGGGGGGAGGAACACCGGGGAGCTGTTTTTT; CDR3aa: CASSFAPGGRNTGELFF
v_gene: TRBV9; abundance: NA; len: 14; d_gene: NA; j_gene: TRBJ1-3; CDR3nt: TGTGCCAGCAGACCGGGAGGCTCGGGAAACACCATATATTTT; CDR3aa: CASRPGGSGNTIYF
v_gene: TRBV7-2; abundance: NA; len: 13; d_gene: TRBD1; j_gene: TRBJ2-5; CDR3nt: TGTGCCAGCACGGGACAGGGCCGGGAGACCCAGTACTTC; CDR3aa: CASTGQGRETQYF
v_gene: TRBV7-2; abundance: NA; len: 15; d_gene: NA; j_gene: TRBJ2-2; CDR3nt: TGTGCCAGCAGCTTAGGCTCAGGGGCGAGTGGGGAGCTGTTTTTT; CDR3aa: CASSLGSGASGELFF
v_gene: TRBV11-3; abundance: NA; len: 16; d_gene: NA; j_gene: TRBJ2-5; CDR3nt: TGTGCCAGCAGCTTAAGCCGGGGGGCGACCCCGATGCCCCAGTACTTC; CDR3aa: CASSLSRGATPMPQYF
v_gene: TRBV27; abundance: once; len: 14; d_gene: TRBD2; j_gene: TRBJ2-1; CDR3nt: TGTGCCAGCGGACCTAGCGGGAGCGTGGGGGAGCAGTTCTTC; CDR3aa: CASGPSGSVGEQFF
v_gene: TRBV27; abundance: NA; len: 15; d_gene: NA; j_gene: TRBJ1-6; CDR3nt: TGTGCCAGCAAATCCGTCGACAGGTATAATTCACCCCTCCACTTT; CDR3aa: CASKSVDRYNSPLHF
v_gene: TRBV18; abundance: NA; len: 19; d_gene: TRBD1; j_gene: TRBJ1-3; CDR3nt: TGTGCCAGCTCACCATTGGGACAGAAACCGCACCTCTCTGGAAACACCATATATTTT; CDR3aa: CASSPLGQKPHLSGNTIYF
v_gene: TRBV18; abundance: NA; len: 14; d_gene: TRBD1; j_gene: TRBJ2-3; CDR3nt: TGTGCCAGCTCACCCGGGACAGGGGCAGATACGCAGTATTTT; CDR3aa: CASSPGTGADTQYF
v_gene: TRBV5-1; abundance: once; len: 15; d_gene: TRBD2; j_gene: TRBJ2-2; CDR3nt: TGCGCCAGCAGCTTGAACCTCGAGCGGGGCGGGGAGCTGTTTTTT; CDR3aa: CASSLNLERGGELFF
v_gene: TRBV18; abundance: once; len: 15; d_gene: TRBD2; j_gene: TRBJ2-3; CDR3nt: TGTGCCAGCTCACCACTCGTAGCGGGATCGGATACGCAGTATTTT; CDR3aa: CASSPLVAGSDTQYF
v_gene: TRBV11-2; abundance: NA; len: 12; d_gene: NA; j_gene: TRBJ1-1; CDR3nt: TGTGCCAGCAGCTTAGGGTTAGATGAAGCTTTCTTT; CDR3aa: CASSLGLDEAFF
v_gene: TRBV7-9; abundance: NA; len: 17; d_gene: TRBD1; j_gene: TRBJ1-6; CDR3nt: TGTGCCAGCAGCTTAGCGATATCAGGGGGCAGTAATTCACCCCTCCACTTT; CDR3aa: CASSLAISGGSNSPLHF
v_gene: TRBV7-9; abundance: NA; len: 14; d_gene: TRBD2; j_gene: TRBJ2-3; CDR3nt: TGTGCCAGCAGCTTAGGGCCTAGCGGAGATACGCAGTATTTT; CDR3aa: CASSLGPSGDTQYF
v_gene: TRBV3-1/TRBV3-2; abundance: NA; len: 13; d_gene: TRBD2; j_gene: TRBJ2-5; CDR3nt: TGTGCCAGCAGCCGGCTAGCGGGGGGGCATCTGTACTTC; CDR3aa: CASSRLAGGHLYF
v_gene: TRBV18; abundance: NA; len: 13; d_gene: NA; j_gene: TRBJ1-5; CDR3nt: TGTGCCAGCTCACCAGACACCAGGCAGCCCCAGCATTTT; CDR3aa: CASSPDTRQPQHF
v_gene: TRBV10-3; abundance: NA; len: 14; d_gene: TRBD1; j_gene: TRBJ1-1; CDR3nt: TGTGCCATCAGTGAGGACAGGGGTGGGACTGAAGCTTTCTTT; CDR3aa: CAISEDRGGTEAFF
v_gene: TRBV18; abundance: NA; len: 16; d_gene: TRBD2; j_gene: TRBJ2-7; CDR3nt: TGTGCCAGCTCACTGGGGGCCAGCGGGAGCCTCTACGAGCAGTACTTC; CDR3aa: CASSLGASGSLYEQYF
v_gene: TRBV5-1; abundance: once; len: 13; d_gene: TRBD1; j_gene: TRBJ2-1; CDR3nt: TGCGCCAGCAGCAGAGGACAGGGCGAATGGCAGTTCTTC; CDR3aa: CASSRGQGEWQFF
v_gene: TRBV28; abundance: few; len: 13; d_gene: NA; j_gene: TRBJ2-7; CDR3nt: TGTGCCAGCAGTTTACTGACAGGCTACGAGCAGTACTTC; CDR3aa: CASSLLTGYEQYF
v_gene: TRBV7-9; abundance: NA; len: 14; d_gene: TRBD1; j_gene: TRBJ1-2; CDR3nt: TGTGCCAGCAGCTTCGCGGACAGGAACTATGGCTACACCTTC; CDR3aa: CASSFADRNYGYTF
v_gene: TRBV28; abundance: once; len: 15; d_gene: TRBD1; j_gene: TRBJ1-1; CDR3nt: TGTGCCAGCAGTTTATTGGGGCAGGGGGGCGGTGAAGCTTTCTTT; CDR3aa: CASSLLGQGGGEAFF
v_gene: TRBV28; abundance: few; len: 15; d_gene: NA; j_gene: TRBJ2-1; CDR3nt: TGTGCCAGCAGTTTAGCAGGGTTATTATACAATGAGCAGTTCTTC; CDR3aa: CASSLAGLLYNEQFF
v_gene: TRBV28; abundance: once; len: 13; d_gene: NA; j_gene: TRBJ2-3; CDR3nt: TGTGCCAGCAGTTTCCAGGGAACAGATACGCAGTATTTT; CDR3aa: CASSFQGTDTQYF
v_gene: TRBV7-8; abundance: NA; len: 15; d_gene: TRBD1; j_gene: TRBJ2-5; CDR3nt: TGTGCCAGCAGCTTAGTACAGGGGGCAGTAGAGACCCAGTACTTC; CDR3aa: CASSLVQGAVETQYF
v_gene: TRBV10-1; abundance: NA; len: 13; d_gene: TRBD2; j_gene: TRBJ2-7; CDR3nt: TGCGCCAGCAGTGCTAGCGGGAGATACGAGCAGTACTTC; CDR3aa: CASSASGRYEQYF
v_gene: TRBV6-5; abundance: NA; len: 12; d_gene: NA; j_gene: TRBJ2-5; CDR3nt: TGTGCCAGCTACAGGCTGGGGGAGACCCAGTACTTC; CDR3aa: CASYRLGETQYF
v_gene: TRBV5-1; abundance: NA; len: 17; d_gene: NA; j_gene: TRBJ1-4; CDR3nt: TGCGCCAGCAGCTTGGGACAGTTGCTTTCAACTAATGAAAAACTGTTTTTT; CDR3aa: CASSLGQLLSTNEKLFF
v_gene: TRBV2; abundance: NA; len: 13; d_gene: NA; j_gene: TRBJ1-1; CDR3nt: TGTGCCAGCAATATCTACCCCAACACTGAAGCTTTCTTT; CDR3aa: CASNIYPNTEAFF
v_gene: TRBV20-1; abundance: NA; len: 10; d_gene: NA; j_gene: TRBJ2-1; CDR3nt: TGCAGTGCTAAGTATGAGGAGCAGTTCTTC; CDR3aa: CSAKYEEQFF
v_gene: TRBV3-1/TRBV3-2; abundance: NA; len: 17; d_gene: TRBD2; j_gene: TRBJ2-5; CDR3nt: TGTGCCAGCAGCCGCTCCGCAGCGGGGGGGGCCCGGGAGACCCAGTACTTC; CDR3aa: CASSRSAAGGARETQYF
v_gene: TRBV18; abundance: NA; len: 14; d_gene: TRBD1; j_gene: TRBJ1-6; CDR3nt: TGTGCCAGCTCACCCGGGACAGGGGAGTCACCCCTCCACTTT; CDR3aa: CASSPGTGESPLHF
v_gene: TRBV6-5; abundance: NA; len: 16; d_gene: NA; j_gene: TRBJ1-6; CDR3nt: TGTGCCAGCAGTTACTCGTACACCTGGTCCGATTCACCCCTCCACTTT; CDR3aa: CASSYSYTWSDSPLHF
v_gene: TRBV5-5; abundance: once; len: 16; d_gene: NA; j_gene: TRBJ1-6; CDR3nt: TGTGCCAGCAGCTTACTGCCTATGGGAGGTAATTCACCCCTCCACTTT; CDR3aa: CASSLLPMGGNSPLHF
v_gene: TRBV6-5; abundance: NA; len: 11; d_gene: NA; j_gene: TRBJ1-2; CDR3nt: TGTGCCAGCAGCACTAACTATGGCTACACCTTC; CDR3aa: CASSTNYGYTF
v_gene: TRBV5-1; abundance: NA; len: 18; d_gene: NA; j_gene: TRBJ1-2; CDR3nt: TGCGCCAGCAGCTTGGATTCGGGCGTGCGACAGTCCCTGAGAAGCTACACCTTC; CDR3aa: CASSLDSGVRQSLRSYTF
v_gene: TRBV10-3; abundance: NA; len: 13; d_gene: NA; j_gene: TRBJ2-1; CDR3nt: TGTGCCATCAGTGCACAGGGTATCGATGAGCAGTTCTTC; CDR3aa: CAISAQGIDEQFF
v_gene: TRBV7-9; abundance: NA; len: 15; d_gene: NA; j_gene: TRBJ1-2; CDR3nt: TGTGCCAGCAGCTTAGATGCGGGGGGCGGCTATGGCTACACCTTC; CDR3aa: CASSLDAGGGYGYTF
v_gene: TRBV28; abundance: NA; len: 14; d_gene: NA; j_gene: TRBJ2-3; CDR3nt: TGTGCCAGCAGTTCTGGAATAAGGCGCGGAATGGCGTATTTT; CDR3aa: CASSSGIRRGMAYF
v_gene: TRBV29-1; abundance: NA; len: 12; d_gene: TRBD1; j_gene: TRBJ2-7; CDR3nt: TGCAGCGTTGGGACAGGATCCTACGAGCAGTACTTC; CDR3aa: CSVGTGSYEQYF
v_gene: TRBV5-1; abundance: NA; len: 13; d_gene: NA; j_gene: TRBJ2-1; CDR3nt: TGCGCCAGCAGCTTGCCCACCTACAATGAGCAGTTCTTC; CDR3aa: CASSLPTYNEQFF
v_gene: TRBV6-5; abundance: NA; len: 15; d_gene: TRBD2; j_gene: TRBJ2-1; CDR3nt: TGTGCCAGCAGAGATGGGACTAGCGTATCCAATGAGCAGTTCTTC; CDR3aa: CASRDGTSVSNEQFF
v_gene: TRBV19; abundance: few; len: 14; d_gene: TRBD1; j_gene: TRBJ1-2; CDR3nt: TGTGCCAGTAGCCCTGGACAGGGTGTATATGGCTACACCTTC; CDR3aa: CASSPGQGVYGYTF
v_gene: TRBV18; abundance: NA; len: 17; d_gene: TRBD1; j_gene: TRBJ1-1; CDR3nt: TGTGCCAGCTCACCCTGGGGGCAGGGGGCGGTGAACACTGAAGCTTTCTTT; CDR3aa: CASSPWGQGAVNTEAFF
v_gene: TRBV11-2; abundance: NA; len: 15; d_gene: NA; j_gene: TRBJ2-5; CDR3nt: TGTGCCAGCAGCTTAGGAACGGGGTTCCAAGAGACCCAGTACTTC; CDR3aa: CASSLGTGFQETQYF
v_gene: TRBV13; abundance: NA; len: 14; d_gene: TRBD2; j_gene: TRBJ2-7; CDR3nt: TGTGCCAGCAGCTTTGCGGGAGGAACCTACGAGCAGTACTTC; CDR3aa: CASSFAGGTYEQYF
v_gene: TRBV18; abundance: NA; len: 17; d_gene: NA; j_gene: TRBJ1-6; CDR3nt: TGTGCCAGCTCACCACCTTCAACAGGGATCAAAAATTCACCCCTCCACTTT; CDR3aa: CASSPPSTGIKNSPLHF
v_gene: TRBV28; abundance: NA; len: 15; d_gene: NA; j_gene: TRBJ2-6; CDR3nt: TGTGCCAGCAGTTTACAGGGTGTCGGGGCCAACGTCCTGACTTTC; CDR3aa: CASSLQGVGANVLTF
v_gene: TRBV7-8; abundance: once; len: 14; d_gene: NA; j_gene: TRBJ2-1; CDR3nt: TGTGCCAGCAGCCCTAACAGGGTTAGGGGTGAGCAGTTCTTC; CDR3aa: CASSPNRVRGEQFF
v_gene: TRBV7-8; abundance: once; len: 16; d_gene: NA; j_gene: TRBJ2-5; CDR3nt: TGTGCCAGCAGCTTAGGACAGGGCCCGGGAGGGGAGACCCAGTACTTC; CDR3aa: CASSLGQGPGGETQYF
v_gene: TRBV4-1; abundance: NA; len: 15; d_gene: NA; j_gene: TRBJ2-7; CDR3nt: TGCGCCAGCAGCCTGACTAGTCAGTCGGGGTACGAGCAGTACTTC; CDR3aa: CASSLTSQSGYEQYF
v_gene: TRBV9; abundance: NA; len: 16; d_gene: NA; j_gene: TRBJ1-3; CDR3nt: TGTGCCAGCAGCCCGACCCCGGGGTACGCCGGAAACACCATATATTTT; CDR3aa: CASSPTPGYAGNTIYF
v_gene: TRBV5-1; abundance: NA; len: 13; d_gene: NA; j_gene: TRBJ1-4; CDR3nt: TGCGCCAGCAGCCCGCTCCGGGGTGAAAAACTGTTTTTT; CDR3aa: CASSPLRGEKLFF